The 32 T cell receptor beta chains in this list originate from one sample, sequenced in a study of control samples from healthy donors and cancer patients. The data were produced by immunoSEQ multiplex PCR, yet TCRdb's version contains in-frame clones alone and is incomplete. The table has under 200,000 clones, 90% to 95% seen once; the top ten hold approximately 1.4%. Specimen: blood. The source of these receptors is a woman in her twenties or thirties in good health.

CDR3 bases: TGTGCCACCAGTGGAGGGGCCTACAATGAGCAGTTCTTC. It is translated as CATSGGAYNEQFF. The V gene is TRBV24-1, the J gene TRBJ2-1, with D possibly called TRBD1 or TRBD2 (5 bases each). CDR3 length equals 13 residues. V lost 5 bases to trimming and J lost 2 bases, with 6 bases between them. Germline V gene sequence: CDR1 KGHDR, CDR2 SFDVKD.

The CDR3 sequence: CASSLFSTDTQYF. DNA of the CDR3: TGTGCCAGCAGCTTATTTAGCACAGATACGCAGTATTTT. The chain carries TRBV7-3 and TRBJ2-3; D is unclear. Trimming took 2 bases from V and 0 from J, leaving 3 bases between them. CDR3 length: 13 amino acids. Germline CDR1 reads SGHTA; CDR2 reads FQGTGA.

This CDR3 is CASSLFGGANYGYTF. CDR3 sequence (DNA): TGTGCCAGCAGTTTATTTGGCGGAGCCAACTATGGCTACACCTTC. The rearrangement links TRBV27 to TRBJ1-2; D is uncertain. The germline V and J ends were trimmed by 1 base and 2 bases, with 11 bases remaining between them. The germline V gene has CDR1 MNHEY and CDR2 SMNVEV (reference sequence). The CDR3 runs 15 residues.

The rearrangement links TRBV5-1 to TRBJ1-4; no firm D call. Germline CDR1 is SGHRS and CDR2 is YFSETQ. The CDR3 contains 14 residues. Trimming removed 4 bases at V and 0 bases at J, with 7 bases between. CDR3 nucleotides: TGCGCCAGCAGCCCTCATGCAACTAATGAAAAACTGTTTTTT. Protein product: CASSPHATNEKLFF.

The V gene is TRBV7-9, the J gene TRBJ2-7; D is perhaps TRBD1 (6 bases). V was cut by 6 bases and J by 1 base, with 13 bases left in between. The CDR3 spans 14 residues. Germline assignment: CDR1 SEHNR and CDR2 FQNEAQ (reference sequence). The CDR3 region has the DNA TGTGCCAGCAGTCATTACGACAGGTCCTACGAGCAGTACTTC. Protein: CASSHYDRSYEQYF.

This chain uses TRBV18 with TRBJ1-5, with D uncertain. The CDR3 runs 13 residues. CDR1 is KGHSH, CDR2 LQKENI, per germline. The V gene lost 6 bases and the J gene lost 6 bases, with 12 bases spanning the gap. The CDR3 is CASSAVESQPQHF. As DNA, the CDR3 is TGTGCCAGCTCGGCTGTGGAGAGTCAGCCCCAGCATTTT.

Turning to this clone: The same CDR3 is also encoded by other DNA sequences in this sample. This chain joins TRBV20-1 and TRBJ1-2, with no clear D. The CDR3 has 14 amino acids. V lost 3 bases and J lost 6, with 17 bases in between. Per germline, CDR1 DFQATT and CDR2 SNEGSKA (reference sequence). In nucleotides, the CDR3 is TGCAGTGCTAGTTGGGCCAGGTCGGGGAATGGCTACACCTTC. Protein product: CSASWARSGNGYTF.

The chain has TRBV12-3 or TRBV12-4 and TRBJ2-1; tentative D call: TRBD1 (5 bases). The V end lost 6 bases, the J end lost 4 bases, and 10 bases lay between the germline ends. This CDR3 contains 13 residues. CDR3 protein: CASSAGQYNEQFF. The CDR3 DNA reads as TGTGCCAGCAGCGCCGGACAATACAATGAGCAGTTCTTC.

The V call is TRBV19, the J call TRBJ1-5; D is perhaps TRBD1 (6 bases). Germline lookup yields CDR1 LNHDA and CDR2 SQIVND (reference sequence). The CDR3 spans 16 residues. Trimming cost V 6 bases and J 0 bases, with 15 bases left between them. DNA of the CDR3: TGTGCCAGTAGAAACGGACAGCACCTTAGCAATCAGCCCCAGCATTTT. This codes for CASRNGQHLSNQPQHF.

This clone was picked up one time. The chain uses TRBV6-1 and TRBJ2-3, with D unresolved. Between the trimmed V and J ends, which lost 3 bases and 2 bases, there was a span of 3 bases. The germline CDR1 and CDR2 sequences are MNHNS and SASEGT. This CDR3 contains 12 residues. The CDR3 region is CASSDPTDTQYF. Here the CDR3 DNA reads TGTGCCAGCAGTGATCCCACAGATACGCAGTATTTT.

This chain uses TRBV5-1 with TRBJ2-6; a weak D match, TRBD1 (5 bases). V gave up 3 bases and J gave up 0 bases, with 7 bases separating them. The CDR3 has 15 residues. Germline-derived CDR1 and CDR2 are SGHRS and YFSETQ. The CDR3 coding sequence is TGCGCCAGCAGCTCAGGGTTCTCTGGGGCCAACGTCCTGACTTTC. Protein: CASSSGFSGANVLTF.

This clone was counted many times. V is TRBV3-1 (or the pseudogene TRBV3-2) and J is TRBJ2-5; D remains ambiguous. The germline gives CDR1 LGHDT, CDR2 YNNKEL (reference sequence). This CDR3 comprises 13 residues. Trimming left V 4 bases short and J 5 bases short, with 11 bases between. The CDR3 loop is CASSPGEWETQYF. CDR3 DNA sequence: TGTGCCAGCAGCCCCGGAGAGTGGGAGACCCAGTACTTC.

The rearrangement joins TRBV5-6 to TRBJ2-2; TRBD2 matches 8 bases. The CDR3 loop spans 16 amino acids. CDR1 and CDR2 from the germline V gene are SGHDT and YYEEEE. J lost 0 bases, V lost 5 bases, and 6 bases had no gene match. The CDR3, as DNA: TGTGCCAGCAGGGTTAGCGGGGCCGCGAACACCGGGGAGCTGTTTTTT. This encodes CASRVSGAANTGELFF.

V is TRBV6-4 and J is TRBJ2-7; TRBD1 matches 10 bases. The CDR3 extends over 15 amino acids. Germline V gives CDR1 MRHNA, CDR2 SNTAGT. Germline trimming cut 6 bases from V and 3 bases from J; bases unmatched to any gene: 8. This CDR3 reads CASRTGGYSFYEQYF. Written as DNA, the CDR3 is TGTGCCAGCAGGACAGGGGGCTATTCATTCTACGAGCAGTACTTC.

This chain joins TRBV7-9 and TRBJ1-4, with 10 bases identical to TRBD1. The CDR3 sequence is 14 residues long. V lost 6 bases, J lost 7 bases, and 5 bases stayed unmatched. CDR1 and CDR2 (germline): SEHNR, FQNEAQ (reference sequence). The CDR3: CASSLTGGVEKLFF. The DNA of the CDR3 is TGTGCCAGCAGTCTGACAGGGGGCGTTGAAAAACTGTTTTTT.

This chain uses TRBV6-6 with TRBJ2-7; 11 nucleotides match TRBD2. Losses at the gene ends were 2 bases for V and 7 bases for J; bases not matched to a gene: 10. The CDR3 covers 16 residues. Germline V gives CDR1 MNHNY, CDR2 SVGAGI (reference sequence). The CDR3, as DNA: TGTGCCAGCAGTTACCCCGAGGCTAGCGGGGGGCTGGAGCAGTACTTC. It codes for CASSYPEASGGLEQYF.

This clone was observed once. The chain employs TRBV15 and TRBJ2-7; 8 bases line up with TRBD1. The CDR3 has 15 residues. Germline-derived CDR1 and CDR2 are LNHNV and YYDKDF (reference sequence). Trimming removed 2 bases from V and 1 base from J; junction bases left unmatched: 4. The CDR3 coding sequence is TGTGCCACCAGCAGACCGGGACAGGCGTCCTACGAGCAGTACTTC. Translated: CATSRPGQASYEQYF.

J is TRBJ1-6 and V is TRBV27, with 8 nucleotides matching TRBD1. The J segment lost 10 bases and the V segment lost 7 bases, leaving 9 bases of the junction unmatched. The CDR3 is 14 residues long. Germline V gives CDR1 MNHEY, CDR2 SMNVEV (reference sequence). The CDR3 loop reads CASNGQGEGSPLHF. The CDR3 nucleotides read TGTGCCAGCAACGGACAGGGCGAGGGCTCACCCCTCCACTTT.

The genes are TRBV27 and TRBJ1-6, with TRBD1 matching 12 bases. Trimming took 6 bases from V and 6 from J; bases not matched to a gene: 3. The CDR3 is made up of 15 amino acids. Per the germline V gene, CDR1 is MNHEY and CDR2 is SMNVEV (reference sequence). The CDR3 reads CASRRGQGANSPLHF. The CDR3, as DNA: TGTGCCAGCAGGAGGGGACAGGGGGCTAATTCACCCCTCCACTTT.

The rearrangement uses TRBV19 and TRBJ1-1, with D perhaps matching TRBD1 (6 bases). Germline V gives CDR1 LNHDA, CDR2 SQIVND (reference sequence). The V end lost 6 bases, the J end lost 1 base, and 9 bases lay between the germline ends. The CDR3 loop spans 13 amino acids. The DNA for the CDR3 is TGTGCCAGTAGACCGACAGGGAACACTGAAGCTTTCTTT. It codes for CASRPTGNTEAFF.

The chain joins TRBV19 to TRBJ2-1; 7 bases are shared with TRBD2. Germline CDR1 LNHDA, CDR2 SQIVND (reference sequence). After removal of 6 bases from V and 6 bases from J, the junction contained 8 bases not matched to a gene. The CDR3 sequence is 14 residues long. CDR3 nucleotide sequence: TGTGCCAGTAGCTTCACTAGCGTCCCCAATGAGCAGTTCTTC. Amino acids: CASSFTSVPNEQFF.

This rearrangement joins TRBV11-3 to TRBJ2-7; no clear D. This CDR3 is built from 14 residues. V lost 1 base, J lost 2 bases, and 9 bases lay in between. Looked up from germline, CDR1 is SGHNT and CDR2 is YENEEA. The CDR3 nucleotides are TGTGCCAGCAGCTTAGTACAGACCGCCTACGAGCAGTACTTC. Residues: CASSLVQTAYEQYF. The full variable domain, with the rest looked up from reference TRBV11-3 and TRBJ2-7, is EAGVVQSPRYKIIEKKQPVAFWCNPISGHNTLYWYLQNLGQGPELLIRYENEEAVDDSQLPKDRFSAERLKGVDSTLKIQPAELGDSAVYLCASSLVQTAYEQYFGPGTRLTVT.

The chain employs TRBV6-4 and TRBJ2-3; 11 bases agree with TRBD2. Unmatched junction bases numbered 4, after V lost 2 bases and J lost 6 bases. Looked up from germline, CDR1 is MRHNA and CDR2 is SNTAGT. This CDR3 comprises 15 residues. The CDR3 DNA sequence: TGTGCCAGCAGTGACGTAGCGGGGGGGCCCGATACGCAGTATTTT. It yields the protein CASSDVAGGPDTQYF.

A note on this clone: The same CDR3 is also encoded by other DNA sequences in this sample. The CDR3 protein is CASSGTANYGYTF. The CDR3 DNA is TGTGCCAGCAGTGGGACAGCTAACTATGGCTACACCTTC. The chain links TRBV2 to TRBJ1-2; D perhaps matches TRBD1 (6 bases). This CDR3 spans 13 amino acids. The V gene lost 4 bases and the J gene lost 0 bases, with 6 bases spanning the gap. Germline CDR1 reads SNHLY; CDR2 reads FYNNEI.

J is TRBJ2-3 and V is TRBV6-6, with TRBD2 identical over 13 bases. The CDR3 extends over 14 amino acids. The junction had 1 base not matched to a gene; V was cut back by 6 bases and J by 4 bases. The germline V gene encodes CDR1 MNHNY and CDR2 SVGAGI (reference sequence). The CDR3 loop reads CASRGTSGADTQYF. The DNA of the CDR3 is TGTGCCAGCAGGGGGACTAGCGGGGCAGATACGCAGTATTTT.

This sequence joins TRBV2 and TRBJ1-2; 8 bases are a match to TRBD1. The J segment lost 1 base and the V segment lost 3 bases, leaving 7 bases of the junction unmatched. The CDR3 has 16 amino acids. CDR1 and CDR2 from the germline V gene are SNHLY and FYNNEI. The CDR3 DNA is TGTGCCAGCAGTGATCAGGGGGCAGGTAGTAACTATGGCTACACCTTC. This sequence encodes CASSDQGAGSNYGYTF.

The V call is TRBV4-1, the J call TRBJ1-4, with 8 bases aligning to TRBD1. Germline values: CDR1 MGHRA, CDR2 YSYEKL. Trimming took 1 base from V and 5 from J; bases not matched to a gene: 3. This CDR3 has 15 residues. CDR3 in DNA: TGCGCCAGCAGCCAAGTGGACAGGGTGAATGAAAAACTGTTTTTT. It is translated as CASSQVDRVNEKLFF.

V and J are TRBV15 and TRBJ2-5; D ambiguous. Trimming removed 0 bases from V and 1 base from J, with 18 bases in between. The CDR3 sequence is 18 residues long. The germline CDR1 and CDR2 sequences are LNHNV and YYDKDF (reference sequence). The CDR3 sequence is CATSRDPHQEIPQETQYF. The CDR3 DNA reads TGTGCCACCAGCAGAGACCCGCATCAGGAGATACCCCAAGAGACCCAGTACTTC.

The chain joins TRBV3-1 (or the pseudogene TRBV3-2) to TRBJ2-7; no reliable D call. This CDR3 has 13 amino acids. The V and J ends lost 1 base and 2 bases respectively, with 6 bases between them. The germline V gene encodes CDR1 LGHDT and CDR2 YNNKEL (reference sequence). The CDR3 DNA follows: TGTGCCAGCAGCCAAGGCAGTACCTACGAGCAGTACTTC. This translates into CASSQGSTYEQYF.

CDR3 DNA sequence: TGCGCCAGCAGCACCGGGACAGGGATCTATGGCTACACCTTC. Translation: CASSTGTGIYGYTF. The chain carries TRBV5-1 and TRBJ1-2; 9 nucleotides match TRBD1. Germline V gene lookup returns CDR1 SGHRS and CDR2 YFSETQ. This CDR3 has 14 amino acids. After removal of 4 bases from V and 4 bases from J, the junction contained 5 bases not matched to a gene.

The chain combines TRBV7-9 with TRBJ1-1; a possible D gene is TRBD1 (5 bases). This CDR3 contains 15 residues. V shed 1 base and J shed 1 base, with 10 bases lying between them. Germline CDR1 SEHNR, CDR2 FQNEAQ (reference sequence). CDR3 sequence reads: CASSLGRQGNTEAFF. CDR3 sequence (DNA): TGTGCCAGCAGCTTAGGTCGGCAGGGGAACACTGAAGCTTTCTTT.

This chain uses TRBV14 with TRBJ1-4, with D possibly being TRBD1 (5 bases). Looked up from germline, CDR1 is SGHDN and CDR2 is FVKESK. The V gene lost 4 bases and the J gene lost 0 bases, with 9 bases spanning the gap. CDR3 length equals 15 residues. In DNA form, the CDR3 reads TGTGCCAGCAGCCGGACAACTGCAACTAATGAAAAACTGTTTTTT. Its translation is CASSRTTATNEKLFF. Looking up the rest from reference TRBV14 and TRBJ1-4 gives the full variable domain: EAGVTQFPSHSVIEKGQTVTLRCDPISGHDNLYWYRRVMGKEIKFLLHFVKESKQDESGMPNNRFLAERTGGTYSTLKVQPAELEDSGVYFCASSRTTATNEKLFFGSGTQLSVL.